The entry below gives a single T cell receptor (beta chain) sequence along with its context. The target antigen is unknown. This entry belongs to a study of T cell responses to AZD1222 COVID-19 vaccine. Whole-study findings and limits: Within unmutated variant regions lay the reported targets of nearly half of spike-specific TCRs. There were repertoire samples only from the period after the peak T cell response. Spike was spanned by vaccine-associated CD4 TCRs, which were dominant at 160-218 and 743-854.

Sequencing was performed with immunoSEQ multiplex PCR; in TCRdb, only in-frame clones are kept and a portion is missing. The sample has about 39,000 clones, over 75% seen once. Per the germline V gene, CDR1 is KGHDR and CDR2 is SFDVKD. Trimming cost V 5 bases and J 2 bases, with 14 bases left between them. This CDR3 is built from 15 residues. Here the sequenced sample was peripheral blood, taken 28 days after the second dose of the MenACWY control vaccine. The chain uses TRBV24-1 and TRBJ2-5, with D possibly TRBD2 on 7 matching bases. This clonotype originated in an adult who received the MenACWY meningococcal vaccine as a control. In DNA form, the CDR3 reads TGTGCCACCAGTGCGGGGGGCCGGCCACAAGAGACCCAGTACTTC. It encodes CATSAGGRPQETQYF.